The next 2 T cell receptor beta chains were all read from a single sample in a study of T-cell memory formation after mild COVID-19. One entry per CDR3 protein results from TCRdb running MiXCR on the 5' RACE reads. The table lists hundreds of thousands of distinct CDR3 sequences, around 8% of them singletons, with roughly 23% in the top ten. Sequencing was performed on PBMCs or a T cell subset sorted from them (not recorded which). The receptors shown here come from a man younger than 30 who had mild COVID-19 (a few samples of this study predate the infection). Cell type and time point are not known.

This clonotype was seen many times. V is TRBV12-3 or TRBV12-4 and J is TRBJ1-2; 7 bases map to TRBD1. Unmatched junction bases numbered 2, after V lost 1 base and J lost 0 bases. The CDR3 length is 15 residues. The CDR3 region has the DNA TGTGCCAGCAGTTTAGGACAGGGCGCTAACTATGGCTACACCTTC. As protein: CASSLGQGANYGYTF.

The chain employs TRBV5-6 and TRBJ2-7; TRBD1 might be the D (6 bases). Deletions cut 0 bases from V and 0 bases from J, with 10 bases between. The CDR3 has 15 amino acids. Looked up from germline, CDR1 is SGHDT and CDR2 is YYEEEE. CDR3 region: CASSLGQGFSYEQYV. The CDR3 DNA reads as TGTGCCAGCAGCTTGGGGCAGGGGTTCTCCTACGAGCAGTACGTC.